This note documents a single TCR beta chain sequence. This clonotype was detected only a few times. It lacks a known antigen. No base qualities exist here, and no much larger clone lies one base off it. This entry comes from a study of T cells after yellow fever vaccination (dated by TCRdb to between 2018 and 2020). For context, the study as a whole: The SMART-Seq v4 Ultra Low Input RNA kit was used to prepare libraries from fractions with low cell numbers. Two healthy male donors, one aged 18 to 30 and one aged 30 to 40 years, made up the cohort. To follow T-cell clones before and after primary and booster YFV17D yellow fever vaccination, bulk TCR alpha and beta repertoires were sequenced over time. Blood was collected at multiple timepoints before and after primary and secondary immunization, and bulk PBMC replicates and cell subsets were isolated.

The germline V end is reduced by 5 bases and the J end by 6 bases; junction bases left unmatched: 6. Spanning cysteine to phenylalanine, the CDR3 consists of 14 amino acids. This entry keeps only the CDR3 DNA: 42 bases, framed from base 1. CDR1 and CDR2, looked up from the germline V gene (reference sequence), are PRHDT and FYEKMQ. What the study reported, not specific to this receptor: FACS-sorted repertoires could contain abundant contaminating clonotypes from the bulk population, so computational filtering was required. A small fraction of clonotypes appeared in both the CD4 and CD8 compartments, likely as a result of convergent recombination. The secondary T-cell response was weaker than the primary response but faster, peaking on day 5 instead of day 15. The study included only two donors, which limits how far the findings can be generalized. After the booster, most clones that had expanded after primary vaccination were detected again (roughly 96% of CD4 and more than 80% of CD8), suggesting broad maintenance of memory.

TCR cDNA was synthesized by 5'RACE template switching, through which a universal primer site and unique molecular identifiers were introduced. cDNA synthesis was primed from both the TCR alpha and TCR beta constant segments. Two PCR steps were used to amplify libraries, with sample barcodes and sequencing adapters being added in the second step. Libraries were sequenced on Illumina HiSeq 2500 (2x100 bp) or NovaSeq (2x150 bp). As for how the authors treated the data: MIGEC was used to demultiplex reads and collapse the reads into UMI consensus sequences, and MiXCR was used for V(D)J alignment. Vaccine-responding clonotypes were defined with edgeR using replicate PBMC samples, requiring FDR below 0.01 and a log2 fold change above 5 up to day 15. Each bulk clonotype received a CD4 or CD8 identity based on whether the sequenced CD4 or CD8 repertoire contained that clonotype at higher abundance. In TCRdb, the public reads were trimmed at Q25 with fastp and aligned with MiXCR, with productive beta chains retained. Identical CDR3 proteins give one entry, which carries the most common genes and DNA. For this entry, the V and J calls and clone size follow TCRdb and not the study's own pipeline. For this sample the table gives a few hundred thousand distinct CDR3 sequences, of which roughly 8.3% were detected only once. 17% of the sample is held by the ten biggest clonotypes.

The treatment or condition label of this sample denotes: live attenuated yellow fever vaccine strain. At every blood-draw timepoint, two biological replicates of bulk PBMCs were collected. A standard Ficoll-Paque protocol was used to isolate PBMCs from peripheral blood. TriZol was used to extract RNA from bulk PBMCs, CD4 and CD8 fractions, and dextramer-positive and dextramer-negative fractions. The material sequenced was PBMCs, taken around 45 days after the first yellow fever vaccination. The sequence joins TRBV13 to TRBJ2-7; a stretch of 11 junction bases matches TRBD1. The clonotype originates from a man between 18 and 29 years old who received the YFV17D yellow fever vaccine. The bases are TGTGCCAGCAGCCCCCGGACAGGGGGCCTCGAGCAGTACTTC. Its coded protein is CASSPRTGGLEQYF.